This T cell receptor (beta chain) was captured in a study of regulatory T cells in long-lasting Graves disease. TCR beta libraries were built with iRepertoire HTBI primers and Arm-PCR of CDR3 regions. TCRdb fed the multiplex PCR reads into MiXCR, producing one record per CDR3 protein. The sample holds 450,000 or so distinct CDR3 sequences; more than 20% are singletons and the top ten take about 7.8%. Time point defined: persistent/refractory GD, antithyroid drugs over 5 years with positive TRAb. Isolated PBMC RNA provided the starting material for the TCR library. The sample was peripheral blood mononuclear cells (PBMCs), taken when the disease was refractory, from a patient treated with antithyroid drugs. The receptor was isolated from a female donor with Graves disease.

The CDR3 DNA reads as TGTGCCAGCAGTTTAGGGCTATCTAGCTCCGAGGGGGGACAGTTCTTC. It codes for CASSLGLSSSEGGQFF. The chain uses TRBV28 and TRBJ2-1; D is tentatively TRBD1 or TRBD2 (6 bases each). Germline V gives CDR1 MDHEN, CDR2 SYDVKM. Trimming removed 2 bases at V and 13 bases at J, with 24 bases between. The CDR3 is 16 residues long.